This TCR beta chain was identified during a study of response to subunit inactivated influenza vaccine. Findings and limits, study-wide: It was the authors' suggestion that each seasonal influenza vaccination recruits few new T cells.

One entry per CDR3 protein results from TCRdb running MiXCR on the RT-PCR reads. The repertoire holds 800,000 to 1,000,000 distinct CDR3 sequences, with around 20% as singletons. The germline V and J ends were trimmed by 1 base and 4 bases, with 11 bases remaining between them. Germline lookup yields CDR1 SGHAT and CDR2 FQNNGV. CDR3 length equals 16 residues. A remark on this clonotype: The antigen is not known.

The TCR was taken from a man aged 50 to 59 who received an inactivated influenza vaccine. The source was PBMCs from blood, collected 4 to 6 days after vaccination. V and J are TRBV11-2 and TRBJ2-6; D is uncertain. For the CDR3, the DNA is TGTGCCAGCAGCTTAGTACCAGGTCCAGGGGCCAACGTCCTGACTTTC. As protein: CASSLVPGPGANVLTF.